This entry is about one T cell receptor (beta chain). The CDR3 extends over 13 amino acids. Germline lookup yields CDR1 GTSNPN and CDR2 SVGIG (reference sequence). Between the trimmed V and J ends, which lost 3 bases and 6 bases, there was a span of 11 bases. In the source study's methods: Researchers report that nucleated cell counts were estimated from reference gene primer amplification. Generated by immunoSEQ multiplex PCR, the TCRdb table keeps only in-frame clones and is missing some. That table is the source of V, J and clone size, and D and trimming were worked out from the DNA. Of some 180,000 clones listed, 75% to 95% were seen once; the top ten hold nearly 0.55%. These data are taken from a study of blood T cell repertoires in COVID-19. Study in general: Acute-phase and convalescent COVID-19 samples originated in the United States, Italy and Spain. The analysed material was cDNA or gDNA that came from T cells, B-cell-depleted T cells, or PBMCs.

Sequencing was done on a sample of peripheral blood. This TCR was sampled from a man aged 45-65 years with acute or convalescent COVID-19. V is TRBV30 and J is TRBJ2-2; D perhaps matches TRBD2 (6 bases). CDR3 nucleotide sequence: TGTGCCTGGAGGTCGGGACTCCCCGGGGAGCTGTTTTTT. It encodes CAWRSGLPGELFF.